This T cell receptor beta chain was retrieved from a study of blood T cell repertoires in COVID-19. For the study at large: Samples representing acute and convalescent COVID-19 were sourced from the United States, Italy and Spain. Sources were T cells, B-cell-depleted T cells, or PBMCs; the material itself was cDNA or gDNA.

Source study methods: Using reference gene primer amplification, nucleated cell counts were estimated. Some clones are missing from TCRdb's copy, which holds only in-frame ones; the method was immunoSEQ multiplex PCR. The V and J calls and clone size were taken over from that table, and D and trimming were inferred from the DNA. In the table there are some 400,000 clones, more than 75% of which are singletons. The CDR3 has 17 amino acids. Germline loops: CDR1 ENHRY, CDR2 SYGVKD. The V end was cut by 0 bases, the J end by 5 bases, with 17 bases between. The material sequenced was peripheral blood. V usage is TRBV10-3 and J usage is TRBJ2-1; possible D gene TRBD2, 5 bases. This TCR was recovered from a human donor with acute or convalescent COVID-19. The donor label of this sample is uncertain. The chain's CDR3 is CAISESGNGLRDNEQFF. In DNA form, the CDR3 reads TGTGCCATCAGTGAGTCCGGGAACGGGCTTCGGGACAATGAGCAGTTCTTC.